This is a list of T cell receptor beta chains from one sample in a study of vaccination and CD4 T cells after COVID-19. TCRdb itself ran the PCR reads through MiXCR, one entry per CDR3 protein. The table has roughly 7,400 distinct CDR3 sequences, approximately 35% seen once. These receptors have no identified antigens. Sequenced material: CD4+ T cells from blood, cultured in vitro. The receptors derive from a human donor in good health. CDR3s include the opening cysteine and the closing phenylalanine or tryptophan. The D gene is left open where the match is weak. The size of a clone is reported for some rows only, either as once, few or many, or as a class for expanded clones.

v_call	d_call	clone_size	j_call	cdr3_aa	cdr3_nt
TRBV27	-	-	TRBJ1-1	CASRSRLLNTEAFF	TGTGCCAGCAGGTCAAGACTCCTGAACACTGAAGCTTTCTTT
TRBV7-6	-	few	TRBJ2-5	CASSLASEKTQYF	TGTGCCAGCAGCTTAGCGTCGGAGAAGACCCAGTACTTC
TRBV6-5	TRBD1	-	TRBJ1-2	CASSYRPQGARGYTF	TGTGCCAGCAGTTACCGTCCTCAGGGGGCGCGAGGCTACACCTTC
TRBV6-1	TRBD1	few	TRBJ1-5	CASRLTGEEPQHF	TGTGCCAGCAGACTCACAGGGGAAGAACCCCAGCATTTT
TRBV12-3/TRBV12-4	-	few	TRBJ2-3	CASSRIGTTSTDTQYF	TGTGCCAGCAGCAGAATCGGGACAACTAGCACAGATACGCAGTATTTT
TRBV2	-	-	TRBJ1-5	CASTDRDNQPQHF	TGTGCCAGCACAGACAGAGACAATCAGCCCCAGCATTTT
TRBV12-3/TRBV12-4	-	-	TRBJ2-3	CASSLTLAWGDTQYF	TGTGCCAGCAGTTTAACACTAGCTTGGGGAGATACGCAGTATTTT
TRBV2	TRBD1	few	TRBJ2-7	CASSDRGLGEQYF	TGTGCCAGCAGTGACAGGGGGCTAGGCGAGCAGTACTTC
TRBV20-1	-	-	TRBJ1-6	CSASRGTGYNSPLHF	TGCAGTGCTAGTAGAGGAACAGGATATAATTCACCCCTCCACTTT
TRBV6-1	TRBD2	few	TRBJ2-2	CASRSLAGANHPNTGELFF	TGTGCCAGCAGATCACTAGCGGGGGCCAATCACCCAAACACCGGGGAGCTGTTTTTT
TRBV5-1	TRBD1	-	TRBJ2-6	CASSYGQATAGANVLTF	TGCGCCAGCAGCTATGGACAGGCCACGGCTGGGGCCAACGTCCTGACTTTC
TRBV10-1	TRBD2	-	TRBJ2-7	CASSDSGRLAGAEQYF	TGCGCCAGCAGTGACTCGGGGAGACTAGCGGGTGCCGAGCAGTACTTC
TRBV6-2/TRBV6-3	TRBD2	-	TRBJ2-2	CASTRLAGSTGELFF	TGTGCCAGCACTAGACTAGCGGGGTCTACCGGGGAGCTGTTTTTT
TRBV30	-	-	TRBJ1-1	CAWSVRSTEAFF	TGTGCCTGGAGTGTAAGATCCACTGAAGCTTTCTTT
TRBV27	-	medium-sized	TRBJ1-5	CASSFRGDSNQPQHF	TGTGCCAGCAGTTTCAGGGGCGATAGCAATCAGCCCCAGCATTTT
TRBV27	TRBD1	few	TRBJ2-1	CASRNPTGGRYNEQFF	TGTGCCAGCAGAAACCCGACAGGGGGCAGGTACAATGAGCAGTTCTTC
TRBV7-9	-	-	TRBJ2-5	CASSLALQGQETQYF	TGTGCCAGCAGCTTAGCGTTGCAGGGTCAAGAGACCCAGTACTTC
TRBV24-1	-	few	TRBJ2-2	CATSDYSGELFF	TGTGCCACCAGTGATTACTCCGGGGAGCTGTTTTTT
TRBV14	-	-	TRBJ1-1	CASSQSGNTEAFF	TGTGCCAGCAGCCAATCCGGGAACACTGAAGCTTTCTTT
TRBV7-2	-	-	TRBJ1-1	CASSLTFLSEAFF	TGTGCCAGCAGCTTAACCTTTCTCTCTGAAGCTTTCTTT
TRBV12-3/TRBV12-4	-	-	TRBJ1-2	CASSFRGAGGYTF	TGTGCCAGCAGTTTTAGGGGGGCAGGTGGCTACACCTTC
TRBV24-1	-	few	TRBJ2-5	CATSDPAGTQETQYF	TGTGCCACCAGTGATCCGGCAGGGACGCAAGAGACCCAGTACTTC
TRBV5-5	-	-	TRBJ2-7	CASSLVRNEQYF	TGTGCCAGCAGCTTGGTCAGGAACGAGCAGTACTTC
TRBV6-2/TRBV6-3	-	few	TRBJ1-5	CASSPRTGHPNQPQHF	TGTGCCAGCAGTCCCCGAACGGGACACCCGAATCAGCCCCAGCATTTT
TRBV12-3/TRBV12-4	-	-	TRBJ1-5	CASSRGLRNQPQHF	TGTGCCAGCAGCCGGGGCTTGCGGAATCAGCCCCAGCATTTT
TRBV7-2	TRBD1	-	TRBJ2-7	CASSLGFGTGPPYEQYF	TGTGCCAGCAGCTTAGGATTTGGGACAGGGCCCCCCTACGAGCAGTACTTC
TRBV2	TRBD1	-	TRBJ1-2	CASSASSGGYGYTF	TGTGCCAGCAGTGCCAGCTCAGGGGGTTATGGCTACACCTTC
TRBV28	TRBD1	few	TRBJ1-6	CASSFPFGAEGAGNSPLHF	TGTGCCAGCAGTTTCCCTTTCGGGGCTGAGGGGGCAGGGAATTCACCCCTCCACTTT
TRBV7-9	-	-	TRBJ2-5	CASSLTETQYF	TGTGCCAGCAGCCTAACGGAGACCCAGTACTTC
TRBV6-2/TRBV6-3	-	few	TRBJ1-5	CASSYLYSNQPQHF	TGTGCCAGCAGTTACCTGTATAGCAATCAGCCCCAGCATTTT